Listed below are T cell receptor beta chains from one sample, sequenced in a study of blood T cells in healthy people across ages. TCRdb fed the 5' RACE reads into MiXCR, producing one record per CDR3 protein. The sample records fewer than 2 million distinct CDR3 sequences, roughly two fifths being singletons. Sequencing was done on a sample of blood. These receptors all stem from a human donor in good health. CDR3s include the opening cysteine and the closing phenylalanine or tryptophan. The order of the fields is D gene, J gene, V gene, clone size, CDR3 protein, CDR3 DNA. A D gene is named only where the DNA matches it firmly. Rows give clone size only sometimes, using once, few, many, or a class for an expanded clone.

D: TRBD1
J: TRBJ1-1
V: TRBV12-3/TRBV12-4
size: few
CDR3: CASILQGTYTEAFF
DNA: TGTGCCAGCATCCTACAGGGGACCTACACCGAAGCTTTCTTT

D: TRBD1
J: TRBJ1-4
V: TRBV10-3
size: .
CDR3: CAISASGTGDGKLFF
DNA: TGTGCCATCAGTGCGTCCGGGACAGGGGATGGAAAACTGTTTTTT

D: .
J: TRBJ2-5
V: TRBV9
size: few
CDR3: CASSVGTGSGVTQYF
DNA: TGTGCCAGCAGCGTAGGGACGGGGTCCGGGGTGACCCAGTACTTC

D: .
J: TRBJ2-7
V: TRBV28
size: many
CDR3: CASSSPRDEQYF
DNA: TGTGCCAGCAGTTCCCCCAGGGACGAGCAGTACTTC

D: .
J: TRBJ1-5
V: TRBV12-3/TRBV12-4
size: few
CDR3: CASSLFAGPGQPQHF
DNA: TGTGCCAGCAGTTTATTTGCAGGGCCGGGTCAGCCCCAGCATTTT

D: .
J: TRBJ1-2
V: TRBV6-2/TRBV6-3
size: few
CDR3: CASSYVVVNYGYTF
DNA: TGTGCCAGCAGTTACGTGGTCGTTAACTATGGCTACACCTTC

D: .
J: TRBJ2-3
V: TRBV7-2
size: few
CDR3: CASSPSGPPGADTQYF
DNA: TGTGCCAGCAGCCCCAGCGGACCGCCTGGGGCAGATACGCAGTATTTT

D: TRBD2
J: TRBJ2-5
V: TRBV4-3
size: .
CDR3: CASSQDIPRGAGLTQETQYF
DNA: TGCGCCAGCAGCCAAGATATTCCTCGCGGAGCGGGACTGACACAAGAGACCCAGTACTTC

D: TRBD1
J: TRBJ2-7
V: TRBV6-2/TRBV6-3
size: few
CDR3: CASSGQAVYEQYF
DNA: TGTGCCTCCTCCGGACAGGCGGTATACGAGCAGTACTTC

D: TRBD1
J: TRBJ2-1
V: TRBV28
size: .
CDR3: CACNSPGTVDNEQFF
DNA: TGTGCCTGCAATAGTCCCGGGACAGTGGACAATGAGCAGTTCTTC

D: .
J: TRBJ1-2
V: TRBV7-2
size: few
CDR3: CASSSTSRGAYGYTF
DNA: TGTGCCAGCAGCTCCACCAGTCGGGGGGCTTATGGCTACACCTTC

D: TRBD2
J: TRBJ2-1
V: TRBV11-2
size: .
CDR3: CASQGLAYNEQFF
DNA: TGTGCCAGCCAGGGACTAGCGTACAATGAGCAGTTCTTC

D: TRBD1
J: TRBJ2-7
V: TRBV14
size: .
CDR3: CASRGDRALEQYF
DNA: TGTGCCAGCAGAGGGGACAGGGCCCTCGAGCAGTACTTC

D: TRBD1
J: TRBJ1-2
V: TRBV7-3
size: .
CDR3: CASGTRTGDGYTF
DNA: TGTGCCAGCGGCACACGGACAGGGGATGGCTACACCTTC

D: TRBD2
J: TRBJ2-7
V: TRBV28
size: .
CDR3: CATDPSGRIGSYEQYF
DNA: TGTGCCACCGACCCTAGCGGTAGAATAGGATCCTACGAGCAGTACTTC

D: .
J: TRBJ2-7
V: TRBV7-3
size: .
CDR3: CASSGTSQDEQYF
DNA: TGTGCCAGCAGCGGAACTAGCCAGGACGAGCAGTACTTC

D: .
J: TRBJ2-1
V: TRBV9
size: few
CDR3: CASSVAENNEQFF
DNA: TGTGCCAGCAGCGTAGCAGAAAACAATGAGCAGTTCTTC

D: .
J: TRBJ1-2
V: TRBV18
size: .
CDR3: CASSPQGRSNYGYTF
DNA: TGTGCCAGCTCACCTCAGGGAAGATCTAACTATGGCTACACCTTC

D: TRBD2
J: TRBJ2-3
V: TRBV15
size: .
CDR3: CATSSEAGGADTQYF
DNA: TGTGCCACCAGCAGTGAAGCGGGGGGGGCAGATACGCAGTATTTT

D: .
J: TRBJ2-3
V: TRBV5-6
size: .
CDR3: CASSIGPALGDTQYF
DNA: TGTGCCAGCAGTATAGGACCGGCGCTAGGAGATACGCAGTATTTT

D: TRBD1
J: TRBJ1-4
V: TRBV5-6
size: .
CDR3: CASSAWDRDKTNEKLFF
DNA: TGTGCCAGCAGCGCGTGGGACAGGGACAAGACTAATGAAAAACTGTTTTTT

D: .
J: TRBJ2-4
V: TRBV5-1
size: .
CDR3: CASSLEADALVQYF
DNA: TGCGCCAGCAGCTTGGAGGCAGACGCTTTAGTTCAGTACTTC

D: TRBD1
J: TRBJ1-2
V: TRBV20-1
size: .
CDR3: CSAATGEYNYGYTF
DNA: TGCAGTGCTGCGACAGGGGAATACAACTATGGCTACACCTTC

D: .
J: TRBJ2-7
V: TRBV29-1
size: few
CDR3: CSAESPLDYEQYF
DNA: TGCAGCGCTGAGAGTCCCCTAGACTACGAGCAGTACTTC

D: .
J: TRBJ2-1
V: TRBV14
size: few
CDR3: CASSHGRGGGDDEQFF
DNA: TGTGCCAGCAGTCACGGTAGAGGGGGAGGTGACGATGAGCAGTTCTTC

D: TRBD1
J: TRBJ2-7
V: TRBV7-9
size: .
CDR3: CASSSPGTGKEDEQYF
DNA: TGTGCCAGCAGCTCACCCGGGACAGGGAAGGAAGACGAGCAGTACTTC

D: TRBD1
J: TRBJ2-1
V: TRBV7-8
size: many
CDR3: CASSQTGTAYNEQFF
DNA: TGTGCCAGCAGCCAGACCGGGACAGCCTACAATGAGCAGTTCTTC

D: TRBD2
J: TRBJ2-1
V: TRBV28
size: few
CDR3: CAISSGGAYNEQFF
DNA: TGTGCCATCTCTAGCGGGGGGGCGTACAATGAGCAGTTCTTC

D: .
J: TRBJ1-1
V: TRBV6-2/TRBV6-3
size: .
CDR3: CASSYYEERVAFF
DNA: TGTGCCAGCAGTTACTATGAGGAGAGAGTGGCTTTCTTT

D: .
J: TRBJ1-5
V: TRBV30
size: .
CDR3: CAWSVSGSQPQHF
DNA: TGTGCCTGGAGTGTTTCTGGGAGTCAGCCCCAGCATTTT

D: .
J: TRBJ1-2
V: TRBV18
size: once
CDR3: CASSPESGFFSDYTF
DNA: TGTGCCAGCTCACCAGAGTCAGGTTTTTTCTCAGACTACACCTTC

D: .
J: TRBJ1-2
V: TRBV7-9
size: .
CDR3: CASSLPPDSRPLYGYTF
DNA: TGTGCCAGCAGCCTCCCCCCCGACAGCAGACCGCTCTATGGCTACACCTTC

D: .
J: TRBJ2-1
V: TRBV29-1
size: .
CDR3: CSVNQAGYNGQFF
DNA: TGCAGCGTCAACCAGGCGGGATACAATGGGCAGTTCTTC

D: .
J: TRBJ2-5
V: TRBV20-1
size: few
CDR3: CSASRTSEETQYF
DNA: TGCAGTGCTAGCCGGACGTCGGAAGAGACCCAGTACTTC

D: .
J: TRBJ2-1
V: TRBV18
size: .
CDR3: CASSLRDGKQFF
DNA: TGTGCCAGCTCCCTGCGGGACGGCAAGCAGTTCTTC

D: .
J: TRBJ2-4
V: TRBV7-2
size: .
CDR3: CASSLDMARIQYF
DNA: TGTGCCAGCAGCTTAGATATGGCTAGAATTCAGTACTTC

D: .
J: TRBJ2-7
V: TRBV10-3
size: many
CDR3: CAIRDLYEQYF
DNA: TGTGCCATCAGGGACCTCTACGAGCAGTACTTC

D: TRBD1
J: TRBJ1-4
V: TRBV7-2
size: .
CDR3: CASSLQGSSNEKLFF
DNA: TGTGCCAGTAGCTTACAGGGGTCTTCTAATGAAAAACTGTTTTTT

D: TRBD1
J: TRBJ1-1
V: TRBV14
size: .
CDR3: CASSPNTGGGGTEAFF
DNA: TGTGCCAGCAGCCCAAACACAGGGGGCGGTGGCACTGAAGCTTTCTTT

D: .
J: TRBJ1-2
V: TRBV7-2
size: .
CDR3: CASTLRLENYGYTF
DNA: TGTGCCAGCACCCTTCGTCTAGAGAACTATGGCTACACCTTC

D: .
J: TRBJ1-6
V: TRBV4-1
size: .
CDR3: CASGTSSYNSPLHF
DNA: TGCGCCAGCGGTACGAGCTCCTATAATTCACCCCTCCACTTT

D: .
J: TRBJ2-1
V: TRBV30
size: .
CDR3: CAWNPDRAYNEQFF
DNA: TGTGCCTGGAACCCGGACAGAGCCTACAATGAGCAGTTCTTC

D: TRBD2
J: TRBJ2-5
V: TRBV7-9
size: .
CDR3: CASSSQITSGDKETQYF
DNA: TGTGCCAGCAGCTCCCAAATAACTAGCGGCGACAAAGAGACCCAGTACTTC

D: TRBD1
J: TRBJ2-3
V: TRBV5-8
size: .
CDR3: CASCTDRGRSDTQYF
DNA: TGTGCCAGCTGTACTGACAGGGGGCGTAGCGATACGCAGTATTTT

D: .
J: TRBJ2-3
V: TRBV9
size: .
CDR3: CASSVGLGRYTDTQYF
DNA: TGTGCCAGCAGCGTAGGGCTGGGGAGGTATACAGATACGCAGTATTTT

D: .
J: TRBJ2-7
V: TRBV7-9
size: few
CDR3: CASSTNPAGSPEYEQYF
DNA: TGTGCCAGCAGCACTAATCCGGCGGGGTCCCCGGAATACGAGCAGTACTTC

D: .
J: TRBJ1-5
V: TRBV3-1
size: .
CDR3: CASSPGPHDPQHF
DNA: TGTGCCAGCAGCCCGGGCCCGCACGATCCCCAGCATTTT

D: .
J: TRBJ1-5
V: TRBV11-2
size: .
CDR3: CASSRALDQPQHF
DNA: TGTGCCAGCAGCCGGGCGCTTGATCAGCCCCAGCATTTT

D: TRBD1
J: TRBJ2-7
V: TRBV6-2/TRBV6-3
size: many
CDR3: CASSYLGQAAYEQYF
DNA: TGTGCCAGCAGTTACTTGGGACAGGCAGCCTACGAGCAGTACTTC

D: TRBD2
J: TRBJ2-1
V: TRBV13
size: .
CDR3: CASSLKAGGPFAEQFF
DNA: TGTGCCAGCAGCTTAAAAGCGGGGGGGCCGTTCGCTGAGCAGTTCTTC

D: .
J: TRBJ2-2
V: TRBV4-3
size: few
CDR3: CASSQEAVLGELFF
DNA: TGCGCCAGCAGCCAAGAGGCAGTGTTAGGGGAGCTGTTTTTT

D: .
J: TRBJ1-2
V: TRBV20-1
size: few
CDR3: CSATDSLIDYTF
DNA: TGCAGTGCTACCGACAGCCTGATAGACTACACCTTC

D: TRBD1
J: TRBJ1-5
V: TRBV28
size: .
CDR3: CANSTGVNQPQHF
DNA: TGTGCCAACAGCACAGGGGTCAATCAGCCCCAGCATTTT

D: TRBD1
J: TRBJ1-1
V: TRBV20-1
size: .
CDR3: CSTQGDTEAFF
DNA: TGCAGTACACAGGGGGACACTGAAGCTTTCTTT

D: .
J: TRBJ2-3
V: TRBV7-2
size: .
CDR3: CASSLDRDSPTDTQYF
DNA: TGTGCCAGCAGCTTGGATCGGGACTCTCCCACAGATACGCAGTATTTT